The 14 T cell receptor beta chains reported below all come from one sample, sequenced in a study of control samples from healthy donors and cancer patients. The assay was immunoSEQ multiplex PCR, and TCRdb's table has in-frame clones only and misses some. The sample includes around 180,000 clones, 94% of them seen just once. The sequencing sample was made of blood. The receptors derive from a woman in her late teens or twenties in good health.

The CDR3 region is CASSHISGTQETQYF. The CDR3 region has the DNA TGTGCCAGCAGCCACATAAGCGGGACCCAAGAGACCCAGTACTTC. The J gene is TRBJ2-5, the V gene TRBV4-2, with 7 bases identical to TRBD2. The CDR3 totals 15 residues. After removal of 3 bases from V and 1 base from J, the junction contained 5 bases not matched to a gene. The germline gives CDR1 LGHNA, CDR2 YNFKEQ.

This clone was detected only once. The V gene is TRBV4-2, the J gene TRBJ2-2; 12 bases are shared with TRBD2. This CDR3 has 18 residues. Losses at the gene ends were 1 base for V and 4 bases for J; bases not matched to a gene: 7. Germline values: CDR1 LGHNA, CDR2 YNFKEQ. The CDR3 sequence is CASSQAHRLAGVTGELFF. CDR3 nucleotide sequence: TGTGCCAGCAGCCAAGCGCATAGACTAGCGGGAGTCACCGGGGAGCTGTTTTTT.

The chain links TRBV9 to TRBJ1-1; D not resolved. From germline, CDR1 is SGDLS and CDR2 YYNGEE. The CDR3 is 13 residues long. Trimming pared 3 bases from V and 3 bases from J, leaving 9 bases between. This CDR3 reads CASSALGDTEAFF. DNA for the CDR3: TGTGCCAGCAGCGCCCTTGGGGACACTGAAGCTTTCTTT.

This clone was counted once. The chain carries TRBV6-4 and TRBJ1-5, with 10 nucleotides matching TRBD1. V lost 7 bases and J lost 8; bases outside the gene matches: 23. The CDR3 totals 19 residues. Germline V CDR1 and CDR2: MRHNA, SNTAGT. The CDR3 nucleotides are TGTGCCAGCATTGGCCCCAACGGACAGGGGGAGGTAAGCATTGAGCCCCAGCATTTT. This gives the protein CASIGPNGQGEVSIEPQHF.

This chain joins TRBV3-1 (or the pseudogene TRBV3-2) and TRBJ2-3; 9 nucleotides agree with TRBD2. The V and J ends lost 1 base and 6 bases, in that order; junction bases with no gene match: 11. The germline gives CDR1 LGHDT, CDR2 YNNKEL (reference sequence). The CDR3 loop spans 17 amino acids. The CDR3 DNA reads TGTGCCAGCAGCCAAGTGCCAGCGGGGGGCCTCAAGGATACGCAGTATTTT. Its protein is CASSQVPAGGLKDTQYF.

The chain joins TRBV9 to TRBJ1-3, with D uncertain. The CDR3 extends over 14 amino acids. Germline assignment: CDR1 SGDLS and CDR2 YYNGEE. V lost 2 bases and J lost 0, with 6 bases in between. The CDR3 nucleotides read TGTGCCAGCAGCGTTGACAACTCTGGAAACACCATATATTTT. Amino acid sequence: CASSVDNSGNTIYF.

This sequence joins TRBV11-3 and TRBJ2-5; TRBD2 aligns across 10 bases. V dropped 1 base and J dropped 2; count of bases not matched to a gene: 7. The length of the CDR3 is 17 residues. In germline, CDR1 is SGHNT, CDR2 YENEEA. DNA of the CDR3: TGTGCCAGCAGCTTAGGAGCGGGGGGGCCATCTCAAGAGACCCAGTACTTC. This encodes CASSLGAGGPSQETQYF.

The V gene is TRBV9, the J gene TRBJ2-1; D is unresolved. Germline V CDR1 and CDR2: SGDLS, YYNGEE. The CDR3 loop spans 14 amino acids. Trimming took off 3 bases at V and 5 bases at J, with 12 bases between the two ends. CDR3 residues: CASSAPLGDNEQFF. The DNA of the CDR3 is TGTGCCAGCAGCGCCCCCCTAGGCGACAATGAGCAGTTCTTC.

The V and J genes are TRBV19 and TRBJ1-1, with D maybe TRBD1 (5 bases). Trimming took 5 bases from V and 5 from J, leaving 15 bases between them. Germline CDR1 is LNHDA and CDR2 is SQIVND (reference sequence). This CDR3 spans 14 amino acids. The CDR3 DNA is TGTGCCAGTAGTCGCTCTGGGGGGGGAACTGAAGCTTTCTTT. This translates into CASSRSGGGTEAFF.

For this clone: The junction departs from germline at one end; a sequencing error may be responsible. The V and J genes are TRBV12-3 or TRBV12-4 and TRBJ1-2, with TRBD1 matching over 11 bases. The length of the CDR3 is 13 residues. CDR3 nucleotides: TGTGCCAGCAGCTTAGAGGGGACAGGGGGATCCACCTTC. It translates to CASSLEGTGGSTF.

This clone has a handful of counts. V and J are TRBV7-6 and TRBJ2-7; D unresolved. There are 15 residues in the CDR3. Germline-derived CDR1 and CDR2 are SGHVS and FNYEAQ. V was trimmed by 4 bases and J by 1 base, leaving 14 bases between them. The CDR3 is CASSCPLLESYEQYF. The CDR3, as DNA: TGTGCCAGCAGCTGCCCCCTCCTGGAATCCTACGAGCAGTACTTC.

The chain joins TRBV7-2 to TRBJ1-6; TRBD1 agrees at 7 bases. The CDR3 runs 14 residues. In germline, CDR1 is SGHTA, CDR2 FQGNSA. The V and J ends lost 4 bases and 10 bases, in that order; junction bases with no gene match: 7. The CDR3, as DNA: TGTGCCAGCAGCTCTTCAGGGGGGAGATCACCCCTCCACTTT. Amino acid sequence: CASSSSGGRSPLHF.

The rearrangement joins TRBV9 to TRBJ2-3; 9 bases agree with TRBD2. From germline, CDR1 is SGDLS and CDR2 YYNGEE. The junction had 4 bases not matched to a gene; V was cut back by 0 bases and J by 2 bases. The CDR3 totals 16 residues. CDR3 region: CASSVGGRGPTDTQYF. The CDR3 region has the DNA TGTGCCAGCAGCGTAGGCGGGAGGGGACCCACAGATACGCAGTATTTT.

The rearrangement links TRBV2 to TRBJ2-5, with D maybe TRBD1 (5 bases). The ends were cut back, 7 bases at V and 4 bases at J, with 7 bases in the middle. Germline CDR1 SNHLY, CDR2 FYNNEI. CDR3 size: 11 residues. In nucleotides, the CDR3 is TGTGCCAGCATGCAGGGAGAGACCCAGTACTTC. Translated: CASMQGETQYF.